This section outlines one TCR beta chain sequence together with its context. The entry originates in a study of blood T cell repertoires in COVID-19. Study information: The samples span acute and convalescent COVID-19 from the United States, Italy and Spain. In each case, the material was cDNA or gDNA derived from T cells, B-cell-depleted T cells, or PBMCs.

There are 14 residues in the CDR3. CDR1 is SNHLY and CDR2 is FYNNEI in the germline V gene. Trimming at V came to 6 bases and at J to 10 bases, leaving 12 bases not matched to a gene. Followed longitudinally, the Seattle patients had been enrolled during active infection. Under the authors' procedure: Amplifying reference gene primers gave estimates of nucleated cell counts. Profiling relied on immunoSEQ multiplex PCR, and the TCRdb table lists in-frame clones only, not all of them. V and J calls and clone size are those listed in that table; D and trimming were worked out from the DNA. Among 330,000 or so clones listed, roughly 90% were seen once.

The sequenced sample consisted of peripheral blood. This chain links TRBV2 with TRBJ1-1, with 9 bases fitting TRBD1. This receptor was taken from a woman in her sixties or seventies with COVID-19, enrolled during active disease. In DNA form, the CDR3 reads TGTGCCAGCAGACCCTTCACAGGGGGCAAGGGAGCTTTCTTT. It yields the protein CASRPFTGGKGAFF. The variable domain in full, completed from reference TRBV2 and TRBJ1-1, reads EPEVTQTPSHQVTQMGQEVILRCVPISNHLYFYWYRQILGQKVEFLVSFYNNEISEKSEIFDDQFSVERPDGSNFTLKIRSTKLEDSAMYFCASRPFTGGKGAFFGQGTRLTVV.